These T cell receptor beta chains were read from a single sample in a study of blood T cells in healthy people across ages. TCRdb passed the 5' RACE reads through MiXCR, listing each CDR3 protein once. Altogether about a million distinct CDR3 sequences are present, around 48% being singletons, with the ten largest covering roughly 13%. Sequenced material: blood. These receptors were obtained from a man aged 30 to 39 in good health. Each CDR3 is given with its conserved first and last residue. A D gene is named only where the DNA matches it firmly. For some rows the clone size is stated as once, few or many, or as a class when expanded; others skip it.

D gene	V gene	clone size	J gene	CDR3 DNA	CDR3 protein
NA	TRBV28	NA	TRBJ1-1	TGTGCCAGCAGTCCCAGGACAGAATTAATGAACACTGAAGCTTTCTTT	CASSPRTELMNTEAFF
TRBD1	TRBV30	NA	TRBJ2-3	TGTGCCTGGGGGATGACAGGGTCGGATACGCAGTATTTT	CAWGMTGSDTQYF
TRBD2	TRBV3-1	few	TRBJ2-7	TGTGCCAGCGCGGGGGCTAGCGGGTACGAGCAGTACTTC	CASAGASGYEQYF
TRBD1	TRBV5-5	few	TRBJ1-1	TGTGCCAGCAGCTTGGGAGCAGGGGGGACTGAAGCTTTCTTT	CASSLGAGGTEAFF
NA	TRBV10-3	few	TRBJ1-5	TGTGCCATCAGTGCCGGAGACAGCAATCAGCCCCAGCATTTT	CAISAGDSNQPQHF
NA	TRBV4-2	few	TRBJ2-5	TGTGCCAGCAGCCAAAAGGGACTTTACCAAGAGACCCAGTACTTC	CASSQKGLYQETQYF
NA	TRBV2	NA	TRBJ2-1	TGTGCCAGCAGTGGGGACGCCTTAGGCAAGTTCTTC	CASSGDALGKFF
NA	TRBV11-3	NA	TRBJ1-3	TGTGCCAGCAGCTTCGACTCTGGAAACACCATATATTTT	CASSFDSGNTIYF
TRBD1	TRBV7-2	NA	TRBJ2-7	TGTGCCAGCAGCAACGACAGGGTGGGTCGCGGGCACTACGAGCAGTACTTC	CASSNDRVGRGHYEQYF
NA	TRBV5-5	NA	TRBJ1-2	TGTGCCAGCAGCCCGGCCTTCGGCAGAACCTATGGCTACACCTTC	CASSPAFGRTYGYTF
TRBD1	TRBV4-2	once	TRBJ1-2	TGTGCCAGCAGCCAAGAAGCTTACAGGGGGGTGAACTATGGCTACACCTTC	CASSQEAYRGVNYGYTF
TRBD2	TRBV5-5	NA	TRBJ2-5	TGTGCCAGCAGCCTCCAGGGAGGGTGGGAGACCCAGTACTTC	CASSLQGGWETQYF
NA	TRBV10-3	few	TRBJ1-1	TGTGCCATCAGTGAGTCATACCAGGGACTGAACACTGAAGCTTTCTTT	CAISESYQGLNTEAFF
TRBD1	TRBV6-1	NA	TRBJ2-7	TGTGCCAGCAGTGAAGCGAGAAGGGACAGGGAAAGGGGCGAGCAGTACTTC	CASSEARRDRERGEQYF
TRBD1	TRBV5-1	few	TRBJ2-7	TGTGCCAGCAGCTTAGACAGGGGAGGAAACGAGCAGTACTTC	CASSLDRGGNEQYF
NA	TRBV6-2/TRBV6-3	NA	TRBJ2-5	TGTGCCAGCAGCCCCATGACTTATACCGGGCCCCAAGAGACCCAGTACTTC	CASSPMTYTGPQETQYF
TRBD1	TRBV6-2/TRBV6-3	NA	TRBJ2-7	TGTGCCAGCAGTCTAACCGGGACAGGGGCTTCCTACGAGCAGTACTTC	CASSLTGTGASYEQYF
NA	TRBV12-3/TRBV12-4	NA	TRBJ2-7	TGTGCCAGCAGCTCAGGCCAGAGACTCACCTACGAGCAGTACTTC	CASSSGQRLTYEQYF
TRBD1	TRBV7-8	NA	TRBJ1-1	TGTGCCAGCACAGAAGACAGGGTGGGCACTGAAGCTTTCTTT	CASTEDRVGTEAFF
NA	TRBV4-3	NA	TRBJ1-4	TGCGCCAGCAGCCAAGAAGACAGGACTAATGAAAAACTGTTTTTT	CASSQEDRTNEKLFF
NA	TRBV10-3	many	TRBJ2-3	TGTGCCATCCCCGACCGGGACTCCCCCACAGATACGCAGTATTTT	CAIPDRDSPTDTQYF
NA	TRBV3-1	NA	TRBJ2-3	TGTGCCAGCAGCCCATATAAGTACGGAGGCACGCAGTATTTT	CASSPYKYGGTQYF
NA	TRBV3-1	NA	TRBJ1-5	TGTGCCAGCAGCCAAGCCCCGGGACAACTAAGACGCCAGCATTTT	CASSQAPGQLRRQHF
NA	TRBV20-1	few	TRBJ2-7	TGCAGTGTTTCAGGGTTCTGGGAGCAGTACTTC	CSVSGFWEQYF
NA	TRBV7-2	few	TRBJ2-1	TGTGCCAGCAGCGCCGTTGGGGGACCCAATGAGCAGTTCTTC	CASSAVGGPNEQFF
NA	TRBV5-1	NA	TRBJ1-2	TGCGCCAGCAGCGAGGATTCAGAGTACTATGGCTACACCTTC	CASSEDSEYYGYTF
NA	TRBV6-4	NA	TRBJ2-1	TGTGCCAGCAGTAAGAAGGACACGAGCTCCTACAATGAGCAGTTCTTC	CASSKKDTSSYNEQFF
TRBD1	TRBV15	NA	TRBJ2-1	TGTGCCACCTACACCGGGACAGGGAGAAATGGGCAGTTCTTC	CATYTGTGRNGQFF
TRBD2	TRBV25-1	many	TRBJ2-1	TGTGCCAGCAGTCGGGGGGGATCCTACAATGAGCAGTTCTTC	CASSRGGSYNEQFF
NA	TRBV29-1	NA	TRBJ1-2	TGCAGCGGGATAGACAGCTCGTCCATAGGCTACACCTTC	CSGIDSSSIGYTF
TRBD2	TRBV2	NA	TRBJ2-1	TGTGCCAGCATGGCGGGGGGGCGTAATGAGCAGTTCTTC	CASMAGGRNEQFF
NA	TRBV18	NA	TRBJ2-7	TGTGCCAGCTCACCATCTCCAGGGTCAGTATACGAGCAGTACTTC	CASSPSPGSVYEQYF
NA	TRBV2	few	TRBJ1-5	TGTGCCAGCAGTTCCTACGACAGTGGGTTTAATCAGCCCCAGCATTTT	CASSSYDSGFNQPQHF
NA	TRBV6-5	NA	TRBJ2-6	TGTGCCAGCAGTCCACAGTTTTCTGGGGCCAACGTCCTGACTTTC	CASSPQFSGANVLTF
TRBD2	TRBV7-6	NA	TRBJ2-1	TGTGCCAGCAGTTTACCCGCGACTAGCGGGGAGCAGTTCTTC	CASSLPATSGEQFF
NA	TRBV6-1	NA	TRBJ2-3	TGTGCCAGCAGTGCCGGCACCCCCACAGATACGCAGTATTTT	CASSAGTPTDTQYF
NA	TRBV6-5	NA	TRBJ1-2	TGTGCCAGCAGTTTTCAGCCCGGGGGCTACACCTTC	CASSFQPGGYTF
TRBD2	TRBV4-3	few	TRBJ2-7	TGCGCCAGCAGCCAGACACTAGCGGCCTCCTACGAGCAGTACTTC	CASSQTLAASYEQYF
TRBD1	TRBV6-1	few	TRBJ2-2	TGTGCCAGCAGTGAAGCCGGGACAGGGCGGACCGGGGAGCTGTTTTTT	CASSEAGTGRTGELFF
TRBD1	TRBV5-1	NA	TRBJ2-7	TGCGCCAGCAGCTTACAGGGGCCCGAGCAGTACTTC	CASSLQGPEQYF
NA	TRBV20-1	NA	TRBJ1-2	TGCAGTGCTAGAGATCGGGTTGAAGGAGGGCCGGGGGGCTACACCTTC	CSARDRVEGGPGGYTF
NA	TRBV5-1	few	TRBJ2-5	TGCGCCAGCAGCTTGGGTTCGGGAACGCAAGAGACCCAGTACTTC	CASSLGSGTQETQYF
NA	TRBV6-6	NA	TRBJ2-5	TGTGCCAGCGGGACCTTTACGCACGGAGAGACCCAGTACTTC	CASGTFTHGETQYF
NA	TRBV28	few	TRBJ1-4	TGTGCCAGCACCCTCGCCCTGCGGCTCTCTGAAAAACTGTTTTTT	CASTLALRLSEKLFF
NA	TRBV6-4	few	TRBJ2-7	TGTGCCAGCAGTGAGGCGGGGACCCTCGATCCCTACGAGCAGTACTTC	CASSEAGTLDPYEQYF
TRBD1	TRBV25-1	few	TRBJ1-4	TGTGCCAGCAGACAGGGGACCGCGGAAAAACTGTTTTTT	CASRQGTAEKLFF
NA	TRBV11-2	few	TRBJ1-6	TGTGCCAGCAGCTCTGGCTCGGGTTCCCATACGAAACACCACTTT	CASSSGSGSHTKHHF
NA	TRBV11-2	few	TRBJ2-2	TGTGCCAGCAGCTTAGTTAGGACAGCGAACACCGGGGAGCTGTTTTTT	CASSLVRTANTGELFF
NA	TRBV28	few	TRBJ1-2	TGTGCCAGCAGTTTAGCCGGTCGGTCGGGCTATGGCTACACCTTC	CASSLAGRSGYGYTF
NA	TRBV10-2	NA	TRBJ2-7	TGCGCCAGCAGTGAGTCGATGGGAGATGCAGGCGAGCAGTACTTC	CASSESMGDAGEQYF
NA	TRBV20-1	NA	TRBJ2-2	TGCAGTGCTAGCCCTCAAACCAACACCGGGGAGCTGTTTTTT	CSASPQTNTGELFF
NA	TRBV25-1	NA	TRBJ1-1	TGTGCCAGCAGTGAATATTATTTAGGTCAGTCTGAAGCTTTCTTT	CASSEYYLGQSEAFF
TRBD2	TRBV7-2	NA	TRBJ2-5	TGTGCCAGCAGCTTAGCGCCTAGCGGGATGCAAGAGACCCAGTACTTC	CASSLAPSGMQETQYF
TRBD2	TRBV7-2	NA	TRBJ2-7	TGTGCCAGCAGCCCTGCCGGGACTAGCTCACCTGAGGAGCAGTACTTC	CASSPAGTSSPEEQYF
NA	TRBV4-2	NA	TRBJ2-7	TGTGCCAGCCAAGGGGTAGCCTACGAGCAGTACTTC	CASQGVAYEQYF
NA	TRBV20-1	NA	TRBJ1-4	TGCAGTGCTAGAGTTGGGGGCCCTAATGAAAAACTGTTTTTT	CSARVGGPNEKLFF
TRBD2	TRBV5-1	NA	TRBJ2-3	TGCGCCAGCAGAACGACTAGCGAGACAGATACGCAGTATTTT	CASRTTSETDTQYF
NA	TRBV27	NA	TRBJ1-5	TGTGCCAGCAGGGCTGACGGGGGGCGGGGTCAGCCCCAGCATTTT	CASRADGGRGQPQHF
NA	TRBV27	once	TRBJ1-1	TGTGCCAGCAGGCGTACAGGGTCCGCTGAAGCTTTCTTT	CASRRTGSAEAFF